This TCR beta chain was captured in a study of CD8+ T cells in alopecia areata. At the level of the study: Those patients who were treated received oral tofacitinib, which was given at 5 to 10 mg twice daily for moderate-to-severe alopecia areata. Treatment ran 6 to 18 months, with 6 months of follow-up afterward. Broader study findings: Mice showed clearer TCR sharing than patients did, a gap that was possibly HLA-related.

RNA extraction was followed by reverse transcription into cDNA, which acted as the sequencing template. TCRdb's copy holds only in-frame clones and misses some; the assay was immunoSEQ multiplex PCR. The sample holds 100,000 to 150,000 clones, approximately 49% seen once. Of note for this clone: Its antigen is unknown.

Both peripheral blood and punch biopsies of lesional scalp skin were obtained from patients who had alopecia areata. The CDR3 is 15 amino acids. Germline V CDR1 and CDR2: SGHRS, YFSETQ. The V end lost 4 bases, the J end lost 3 bases, and 17 bases lay between the germline ends. Sequences were derived from CD8+ T cells sorted from blood, sampled at week 0. This TCR came from a human donor with alopecia areata. The V gene is TRBV5-1, the J gene TRBJ2-7, with D perhaps being TRBD1 or TRBD2 (5 bases each). This CDR3 reads CASSETTEAGYEQYF. CDR3 DNA sequence: TGCGCCAGCAGCGAGACGACAGAGGCGGGCTACGAGCAGTACTTC.